The 32 T cell receptor beta chains below all came from one sample that was sequenced in a study of T cell clonotyping in hematopoietic cell transplantation. Using immunoSEQ multiplex PCR, the repertoire was profiled, and TCRdb retains in-frame clones only, with some absent. The table lists approximately 25,000 clones, approximately 82% of them singletons. The time point was: recipient sample about 28 days before transplant, after cytoreduction. This specimen consisted of peripheral blood mononuclear cells, obtained before stem cell transplant. The receptors derive from a woman aged 55-69 years with acute myeloid leukemia. Some clones in this sample may be carry-over from other donors' samples.

This sequence joins TRBV5-1 and TRBJ1-3; maybe TRBD1 (6 bases). The CDR3 has 13 residues. Germline-derived CDR1 and CDR2 are SGHRS and YFSETQ. V shed 4 bases and J shed 9 bases, with 14 bases lying between them. CDR3 in amino acids: CASSHGQSSTIYF. CDR3 coding DNA: TGCGCCAGCAGCCACGGACAGTCCAGCACCATATATTTT.

The CDR3 bases are TGTGCCAGCAGCTTTCCGGGCTCCTATAATTCACCCCTCCACTTT. Protein: CASSFPGSYNSPLHF. J is TRBJ1-6 and V is TRBV7-2; D gene uncertain. The V gene's germline CDR1 is SGHTA and CDR2 FQGNSA. Deletions cut 3 bases from V and 0 bases from J, with 6 bases between. The CDR3 has 15 amino acids.

The chain has TRBV15 and TRBJ1-1; D is perhaps TRBD1 (6 bases). The V and J ends lost 0 bases and 7 bases respectively, with 15 bases between them. This CDR3 spans 15 amino acids. In germline, CDR1 is LNHNV, CDR2 YYDKDF (reference sequence). The CDR3, as DNA: TGTGCCACCAGCAGAGATCATTGGGGGGCTGTTGAAGCTTTCTTT. Residues: CATSRDHWGAVEAFF.

This clone was recorded only once. The chain couples TRBV5-6 to TRBJ2-3; D is unclear. The germline CDR1 and CDR2 sequences are SGHDT and YYEEEE. V was shortened by 5 bases and J by 0 bases, with 7 bases between the two germline ends. This CDR3 region has 13 residues. The CDR3 spells CASRTLSTDTQYF. The DNA for the CDR3 is TGTGCCAGCAGAACATTAAGCACAGATACGCAGTATTTT.

The V call is TRBV2, the J call TRBJ1-6; 7 bases match TRBD1. The junction had 5 bases not matched to a gene; V was cut back by 2 bases and J by 7 bases. Germline lookup yields CDR1 SNHLY and CDR2 FYNNEI. CDR3 length: 15 residues. The CDR3, as DNA: TGTGCCAGCAGTGAATTGGGACAGAGGAATTCACCCCTCCACTTT. Translated: CASSELGQRNSPLHF.

CDR3 DNA: TGTGCCAGCAGTGAACAGGTCTTAGGGGGTAAAGCTTTCTTT. It translates to CASSEQVLGGKAFF. This chain connects TRBV25-1 to TRBJ1-1; weak D call: TRBD1 (6 bases). The V end was cut by 2 bases, the J end by 9 bases, with 16 bases between. CDR1 is MGHDK and CDR2 is SYGVNS in the germline V gene. The CDR3 loop spans 14 amino acids.

Here the CDR3 reads CASSLQGQGYEQYF. The CDR3 coding sequence is TGTGCCAGCAGCTTACAAGGACAGGGGTACGAGCAGTACTTC. The chain uses TRBV7-9 and TRBJ2-7; 9 bases are shared with TRBD1. After removal of 2 bases from V and 4 bases from J, the junction contained 3 bases not matched to a gene. The CDR3 covers 14 residues. Germline V gene lookup returns CDR1 SEHNR and CDR2 FQNEAQ (reference sequence).

The chain has TRBV6-6 and TRBJ1-5; D is possibly TRBD1 (5 bases). CDR1 MNHNY and CDR2 SVGAGI come from the germline V gene (reference sequence). Trimming removed 7 bases from V and 6 bases from J, with 16 bases in between. The CDR3 has 14 amino acids. CDR3 residues: CASTDTGEGQPQHF. The CDR3 bases are TGTGCCAGCACCGACACAGGAGAAGGTCAGCCCCAGCATTTT.

This rearrangement joins TRBV5-4 to TRBJ2-3, with 8 bases matching TRBD2. Unmatched junction bases numbered 14, after V lost 8 bases and J lost 6 bases. The germline CDR1 and CDR2 sequences are SGHNT and YYREEE (reference sequence). The CDR3 extends over 15 amino acids. The CDR3 spells CASGVSAGALDTQYF. In DNA, the CDR3 is TGTGCCAGTGGGGTCTCAGCGGGAGCGTTGGATACGCAGTATTTT.

The chain carries TRBV7-2 and TRBJ2-5; a weak D match, TRBD2 (5 bases). The V gene lost 3 bases and the J gene lost 5 bases, with 10 bases spanning the gap. The V gene's germline CDR1 is SGHTA and CDR2 FQGNSA. The CDR3 has 13 amino acids. The CDR3 coding sequence is TGTGCCAGCAGCTTTAGAGGGTCGGAGACCCAGTACTTC. Residues: CASSFRGSETQYF.

The sample holds a few counts of this clone. V usage is TRBV2 and J usage is TRBJ1-2; the match to TRBD1 covers 7 bases. Per the germline V gene, CDR1 is SNHLY and CDR2 is FYNNEI. CDR3 length: 12 amino acids. The V segment lost 6 bases and the J segment 4 bases; nucleotides outside the gene matches: 2. This CDR3 is CASSRDSYGYTF. The CDR3 nucleotides are TGTGCCAGCAGCCGGGACAGCTATGGCTACACCTTC.

The V and J genes are TRBV7-9 and TRBJ2-3, with D perhaps TRBD2 (6 bases). Germline V gene sequence: CDR1 SEHNR, CDR2 FQNEAQ (reference sequence). Between the trimmed V and J ends, which lost 5 bases and 2 bases, there was a span of 17 bases. CDR3 length equals 16 residues. The CDR3 nucleotides read TGTGCCAGCAGCCCCCTTCGTGGGAGGTCCACAGATACGCAGTATTTT. This codes for CASSPLRGRSTDTQYF.

The chain carries TRBV6-6 and TRBJ1-5; D remains ambiguous. This CDR3 contains 14 residues. Germline-derived CDR1 and CDR2 are MNHNY and SVGAGI (reference sequence). Trimming took 6 bases from V and 9 from J, leaving 18 bases between them. The DNA for the CDR3 is TGTGCCAGCAGGCCGCCGCCGGGTGAGCGGCCCCAGCATTTT. Translation: CASRPPPGERPQHF.

The chain combines TRBV5-1 with TRBJ2-6; D uncertain. Between the trimmed V and J ends, which lost 0 bases and 0 bases, there was a span of 10 bases. CDR1 and CDR2 (germline): SGHRS, YFSETQ. The CDR3 totals 17 residues. The CDR3 protein is CASSLDRQGSGANVLTF. In DNA, the CDR3 is TGCGCCAGCAGCTTGGACCGCCAAGGCTCTGGGGCCAACGTCCTGACTTTC.

This chain joins TRBV10-3 and TRBJ2-5; perhaps D is TRBD1 or TRBD2 (6 bases each). Germline assignment: CDR1 ENHRY and CDR2 SYGVKD. CDR3 size: 14 residues. Between the trimmed V and J ends, which lost 1 base and 5 bases, there was a span of 11 bases. The CDR3 protein is CAISEWGARETQYF. CDR3 coding DNA: TGTGCCATCAGTGAGTGGGGGGCCCGTGAGACCCAGTACTTC.

This chain links TRBV5-1 with TRBJ2-7; tentative D call: TRBD2 (5 bases). This CDR3 comprises 14 residues. The V end was cut by 4 bases, the J end by 2 bases, with 13 bases between. Germline CDR1 SGHRS, CDR2 YFSETQ. The CDR3 coding sequence is TGCGCCAGCAGCCGGACCCCCGGGACCTACGAGCAGTACTTC. Amino acids: CASSRTPGTYEQYF.

V is TRBV27 and J is TRBJ2-7; TRBD1 is a possible D gene (5 bases). The CDR3 runs 13 residues. Trimming cost V 6 bases and J 1 base, with 10 bases left between them. Germline V gives CDR1 MNHEY, CDR2 SMNVEV (reference sequence). This CDR3 reads CASSFQGSYEQYF. The CDR3 DNA reads TGTGCCAGCAGCTTCCAGGGTTCCTACGAGCAGTACTTC.

This clone has more than one count but fewer than ten. CDR3 residues: CASRSGLAHEQYF. The CDR3 nucleotides are TGTGCCAGCAGATCTGGACTAGCCCACGAGCAGTACTTC. This sequence joins TRBV7-2 and TRBJ2-7; 8 bases agree with TRBD2. This CDR3 is 13 amino acids long. V gave up 6 bases and J gave up 5 bases; unmatched junction bases: 6. Germline V CDR1 and CDR2: SGHTA, FQGNSA.

This clone was seen only once. This chain uses TRBV27 with TRBJ2-7; D possibly uses TRBD1 or TRBD2 (5 bases each). Trimming cost V 3 bases and J 10 bases, with 13 bases left between them. Germline V gives CDR1 MNHEY, CDR2 SMNVEV (reference sequence). The CDR3 is 12 residues long. CDR3 coding DNA: TGTGCCAGCAGTTTTATACGGGGCGATCAGTACTTC. It translates to CASSFIRGDQYF.

The table lists this clone with a count of one. This chain joins TRBV7-8 and TRBJ2-5; the D gene is possibly TRBD1 (7 bases). Per the germline V gene, CDR1 is SGHVS and CDR2 is FQNEAQ. The CDR3 has 14 amino acids. Trimming took 4 bases from V and 1 from J, leaving 10 bases between them. Here the CDR3 reads CASSSQGGQETQYF. Here the CDR3 DNA reads TGTGCCAGCAGCTCCCAGGGGGGCCAAGAGACCCAGTACTTC. Drawing the rest from reference TRBV7-8 and TRBJ2-5, the complete variable domain is GAGVSQSPRYKVAKRGQDVALRCDPISGHVSLFWYQQALGQGPEFLTYFQNEAQLDKSGLPSDRFFAERPEGSVSTLKIQRTQQEDSAVYLCASSSQGGQETQYFGPGTRLLVL.

This clone came up a few times. This chain joins TRBV4-1 and TRBJ1-2; no firm D call. The germline V gene encodes CDR1 MGHRA and CDR2 YSYEKL. Trimming pared 1 base from V and 4 bases from J, leaving 7 bases between. The CDR3 is 13 residues long. The chain's CDR3 is CASSQVTSYGYTF. CDR3 in DNA: TGCGCCAGCAGCCAAGTGACATCCTATGGCTACACCTTC.

V gene TRBV27 combines with J gene TRBJ2-7, with D possibly being TRBD1 or TRBD2 (5 bases each). Germline CDR1 and CDR2: MNHEY and SMNVEV (reference sequence). The CDR3 contains 15 residues. The germline V and J ends were trimmed by 5 bases and 3 bases, with 17 bases remaining between them. The CDR3 DNA follows: TGTGCCAGCAGTACTGTTAGGACGGGGCGCTACGAGCAGTACTTC. Translated, it gives CASSTVRTGRYEQYF.

The genes are TRBV23-1 and TRBJ1-1; 8 positions match TRBD1. TRBV23-1 is flagged as an ORF with uncertain function. The CDR3 has 13 residues. V dropped 4 bases and J dropped 7; count of bases not matched to a gene: 5. As DNA, the CDR3 is TGCGCCAGCAGTCCGGACAGGGAAATTGAAGCTTTCTTT. Its translation: CASSPDREIEAFF.

The CDR3 nucleotides read TGCAGCGTTGAAGATTCGCTAGCGGGGGATGGCGAGCAGTACTTC. It encodes CSVEDSLAGDGEQYF. The rearrangement links TRBV29-1 to TRBJ2-5; the match to TRBD2 covers 10 bases. The better agreement between TRBJ2-7 and the DNA end casts doubt on the J call. The germline CDR1 and CDR2 sequences are SQVTM and ANQGSEA. CDR3 size: 15 residues.

The chain has TRBV7-2 and TRBJ2-7; D ambiguous. The germline gives CDR1 SGHTA, CDR2 FQGNSA. The CDR3 runs to 11 residues. Trimming took 4 bases from V and 10 from J, leaving 11 bases between them. CDR3 residues: CASSYSTKQYF. CDR3 sequence (DNA): TGTGCCAGCAGCTATAGTACGAAACAGTACTTC.

This clone is labeled medium-sized (0.01 to 0.1%). The chain links TRBV7-2 to TRBJ2-1; D unresolved. Trimming cost V 0 bases and J 2 bases, with 8 bases left between them. The length of the CDR3 is 15 residues. Germline CDR1 SGHTA, CDR2 FQGNSA. The CDR3 sequence: CASSLAGSAYNEQFF. CDR3 DNA: TGTGCCAGCAGCTTAGCCGGGTCGGCCTACAATGAGCAGTTCTTC.

The chain couples TRBV5-6 to TRBJ2-4; D unclear. Trimming took 4 bases from V and 7 from J, leaving 15 bases between them. In germline, CDR1 is SGHDT, CDR2 YYEEEE. The CDR3 totals 14 residues. CDR3: CASSRRHLGNIQYF. DNA for the CDR3: TGTGCCAGCAGCCGTCGACATTTGGGGAACATTCAGTACTTC. The variable domain in full, completed from reference TRBV5-6 and TRBJ2-4, reads DAGVTQSPTHLIKTRGQQVTLRCSPKSGHDTVSWYQQALGQGPQFIFQYYEEEERQRGNFPDRFSGHQFPNYSSELNVNALLLGDSALYLCASSRRHLGNIQYFGAGTRLSVL.

This clone was counted once. The V gene is TRBV11-2, the J gene TRBJ2-1; D not resolved. V lost 6 bases and J 2 bases, leaving 11 bases between the germline ends. The CDR3 extends over 14 amino acids. Germline V gene sequence: CDR1 SGHAT, CDR2 FQNNGV. CDR3 loop: CASSTPLTYNEQFF. The CDR3 region has the DNA TGTGCCAGCAGTACTCCCTTAACCTACAATGAGCAGTTCTTC.

The chain uses TRBV19 and TRBJ1-2; 8 bases are a match to TRBD1. The V gene end was trimmed by 7 bases and the J gene end by 8 bases; junction bases not matched to a gene: 12. The CDR3 covers 14 residues. Germline CDR1 is LNHDA and CDR2 is SQIVND (reference sequence). The chain's CDR3 is CASIQSTGVEGYTF. The CDR3 DNA sequence: TGTGCCAGTATCCAATCGACAGGGGTTGAGGGCTACACCTTC.

V usage is TRBV21-1 and J usage is TRBJ2-7; the table names TRBD2, a call not compared with the DNA. TRBV21-1 is flagged as a pseudogene. The CDR3 spans 15 residues. As DNA, the CDR3 is TGTGCCAGCAGCAAAGGGACCGGGAAAAACTACGAGCAGTACTTC. Encoded protein: CASSKGTGKNYEQYF.

This chain joins TRBV21-1 and TRBJ2-2; the table's D call of TRBD1 was not tested on the DNA. TRBV21-1 is given as a pseudogene. This CDR3 contains 17 residues. In nucleotides, the CDR3 is TGTGCCAGCAGCTTTCCCCCCTGGGACAGGAACACCGGGGAGCTGTTTTTT. Residues: CASSFPPWDRNTGELFF.

The V gene is TRBV10-3, the J gene TRBJ2-3; D gene ambiguous. The ends were cut back, 3 bases at V and 6 bases at J, with 4 bases in the middle. The V gene's germline CDR1 is ENHRY and CDR2 SYGVKD. The CDR3 totals 11 residues. The CDR3 is CAISDRDTQYF. The CDR3 DNA reads TGTGCCATCAGTGACAGGGATACGCAGTATTTT.